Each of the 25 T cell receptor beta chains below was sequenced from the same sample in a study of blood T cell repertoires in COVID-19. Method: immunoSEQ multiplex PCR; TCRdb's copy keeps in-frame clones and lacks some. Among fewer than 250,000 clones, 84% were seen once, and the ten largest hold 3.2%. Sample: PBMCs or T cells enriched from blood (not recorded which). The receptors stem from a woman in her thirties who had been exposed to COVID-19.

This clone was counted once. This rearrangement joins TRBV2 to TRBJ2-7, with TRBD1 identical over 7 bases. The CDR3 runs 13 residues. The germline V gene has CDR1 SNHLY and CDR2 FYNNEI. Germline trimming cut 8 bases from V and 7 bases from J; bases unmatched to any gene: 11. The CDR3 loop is CASHRDRIFEQYF. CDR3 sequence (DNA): TGTGCCAGCCACCGGGACAGAATCTTTGAGCAGTACTTC.

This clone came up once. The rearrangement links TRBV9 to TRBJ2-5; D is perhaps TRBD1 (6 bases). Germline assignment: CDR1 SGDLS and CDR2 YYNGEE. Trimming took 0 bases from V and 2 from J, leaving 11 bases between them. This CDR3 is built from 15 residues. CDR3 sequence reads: CASSVVKGEQETQYF. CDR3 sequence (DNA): TGTGCCAGCAGCGTAGTTAAGGGGGAACAAGAGACCCAGTACTTC.

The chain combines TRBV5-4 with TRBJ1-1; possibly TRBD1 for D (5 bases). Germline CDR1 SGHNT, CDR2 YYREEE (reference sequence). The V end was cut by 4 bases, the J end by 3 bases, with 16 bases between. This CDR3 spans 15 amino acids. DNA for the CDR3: TGTGCCAGCAGCCTGGGGCACGCGGGGGACACTGAAGCTTTCTTT. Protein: CASSLGHAGDTEAFF.

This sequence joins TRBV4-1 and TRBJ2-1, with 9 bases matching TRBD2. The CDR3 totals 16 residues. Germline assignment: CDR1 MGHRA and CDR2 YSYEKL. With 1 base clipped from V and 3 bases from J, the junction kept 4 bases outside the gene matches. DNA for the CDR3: TGCGCCAGCAGCCAAGTCGGGACTAGCATCTACAATGAGCAGTTCTTC. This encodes CASSQVGTSIYNEQFF.

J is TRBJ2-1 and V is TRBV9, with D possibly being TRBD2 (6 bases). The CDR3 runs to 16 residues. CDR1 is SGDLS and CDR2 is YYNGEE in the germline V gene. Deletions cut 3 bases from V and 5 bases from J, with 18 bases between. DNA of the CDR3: TGTGCCAGCAGCGCCTCGGACTACCAATATAACAATGAGCAGTTCTTC. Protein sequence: CASSASDYQYNNEQFF.

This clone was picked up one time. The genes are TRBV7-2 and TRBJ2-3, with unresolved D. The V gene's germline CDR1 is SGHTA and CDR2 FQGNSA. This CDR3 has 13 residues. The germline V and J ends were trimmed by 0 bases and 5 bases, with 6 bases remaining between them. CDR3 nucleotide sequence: TGTGCCAGCAGCTTAGCATCGGGAGATACGCAGTATTTT. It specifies CASSLASGDTQYF.

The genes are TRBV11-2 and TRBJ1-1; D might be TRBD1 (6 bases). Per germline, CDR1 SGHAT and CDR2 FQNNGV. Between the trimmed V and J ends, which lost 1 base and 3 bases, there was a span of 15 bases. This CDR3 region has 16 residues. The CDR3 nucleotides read TGTGCCAGCAGCTTAGGCAGGGGCGGTCGGTACACTGAAGCTTTCTTT. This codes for CASSLGRGGRYTEAFF.

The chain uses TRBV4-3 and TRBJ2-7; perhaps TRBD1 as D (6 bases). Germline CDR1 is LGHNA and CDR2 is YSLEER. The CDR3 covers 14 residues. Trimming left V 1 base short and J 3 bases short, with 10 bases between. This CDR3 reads CASSQATGNYEQYF. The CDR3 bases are TGCGCCAGCAGCCAAGCGACAGGCAACTACGAGCAGTACTTC.

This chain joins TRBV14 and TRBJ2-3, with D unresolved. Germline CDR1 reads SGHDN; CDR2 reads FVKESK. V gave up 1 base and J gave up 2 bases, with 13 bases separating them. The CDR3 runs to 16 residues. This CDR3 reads CASSQGLERLTDTQYF. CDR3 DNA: TGTGCCAGCAGCCAAGGACTCGAGCGCCTCACAGATACGCAGTATTTT.

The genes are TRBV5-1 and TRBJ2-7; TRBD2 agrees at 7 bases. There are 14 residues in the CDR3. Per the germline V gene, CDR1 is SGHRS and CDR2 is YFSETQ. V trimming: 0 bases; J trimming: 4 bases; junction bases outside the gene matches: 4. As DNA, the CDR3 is TGCGCCAGCAGCTTGGGCAGCGGGGAGTACGAGCAGTACTTC. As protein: CASSLGSGEYEQYF.

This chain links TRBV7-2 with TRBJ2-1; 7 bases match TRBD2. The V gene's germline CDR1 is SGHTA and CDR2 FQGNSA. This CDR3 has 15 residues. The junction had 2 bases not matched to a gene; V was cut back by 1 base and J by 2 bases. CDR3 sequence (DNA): TGTGCCAGCAGCTTAGGGCGGGGGACCTACAATGAGCAGTTCTTC. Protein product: CASSLGRGTYNEQFF.

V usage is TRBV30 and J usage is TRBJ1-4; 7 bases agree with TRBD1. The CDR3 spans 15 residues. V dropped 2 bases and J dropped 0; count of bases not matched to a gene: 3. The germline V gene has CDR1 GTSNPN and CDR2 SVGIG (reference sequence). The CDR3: CAWSQGGATNEKLFF. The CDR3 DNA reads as TGTGCCTGGAGTCAAGGGGGCGCAACTAATGAAAAACTGTTTTTT. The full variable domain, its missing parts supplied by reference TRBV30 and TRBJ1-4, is SQTIHQWPATLVQPVGSPLSLECTVEGTSNPNLYWYRQAAGRGLQLLFYSVGIGQISSEVPQNLSASRPQDRQFILSSKKLLLSDSGFYLCAWSQGGATNEKLFFGSGTQLSVL.

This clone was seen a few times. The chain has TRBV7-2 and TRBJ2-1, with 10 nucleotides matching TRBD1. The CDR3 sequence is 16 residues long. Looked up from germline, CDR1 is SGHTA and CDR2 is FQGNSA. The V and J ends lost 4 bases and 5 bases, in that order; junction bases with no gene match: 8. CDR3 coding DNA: TGTGCCAGCAGCTCCGAGGATGGGACAGGGGACAATGAGCAGTTCTTC. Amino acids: CASSSEDGTGDNEQFF.

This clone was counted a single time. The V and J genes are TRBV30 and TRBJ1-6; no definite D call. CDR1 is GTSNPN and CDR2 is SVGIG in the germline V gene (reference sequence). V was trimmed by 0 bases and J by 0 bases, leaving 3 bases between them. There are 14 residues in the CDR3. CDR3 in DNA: TGTGCCTGGAGTGTGAGCTCCTATAATTCACCCCTCCACTTT. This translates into CAWSVSSYNSPLHF.

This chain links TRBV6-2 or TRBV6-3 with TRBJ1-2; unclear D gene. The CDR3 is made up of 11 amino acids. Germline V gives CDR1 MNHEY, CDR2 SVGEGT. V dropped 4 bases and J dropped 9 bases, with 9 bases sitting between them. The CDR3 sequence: CASSSGLRYTF. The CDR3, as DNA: TGTGCCAGCAGTTCGGGTTTGCGCTACACCTTC.

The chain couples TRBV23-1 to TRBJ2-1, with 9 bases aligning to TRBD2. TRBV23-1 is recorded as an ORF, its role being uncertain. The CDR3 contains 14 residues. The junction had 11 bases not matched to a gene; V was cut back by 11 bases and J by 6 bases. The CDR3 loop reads CAEVSAGGPNEQFF. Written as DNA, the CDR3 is TGCGCCGAGGTCTCAGCGGGGGGCCCCAATGAGCAGTTCTTC.

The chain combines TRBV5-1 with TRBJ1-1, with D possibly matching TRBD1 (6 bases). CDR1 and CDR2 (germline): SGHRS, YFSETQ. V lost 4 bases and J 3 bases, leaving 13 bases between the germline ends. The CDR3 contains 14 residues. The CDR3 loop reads CASSETGSDTEAFF. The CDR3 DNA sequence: TGCGCCAGCAGCGAAACAGGGTCAGACACTGAAGCTTTCTTT. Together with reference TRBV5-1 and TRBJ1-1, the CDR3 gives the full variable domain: KAGVTQTPRYLIKTRGQQVTLSCSPISGHRSVSWYQQTPGQGLQFLFEYFSETQRNKGNFPGRFSGRQFSNSRSEMNVSTLELGDSALYLCASSETGSDTEAFFGQGTRLTVV.

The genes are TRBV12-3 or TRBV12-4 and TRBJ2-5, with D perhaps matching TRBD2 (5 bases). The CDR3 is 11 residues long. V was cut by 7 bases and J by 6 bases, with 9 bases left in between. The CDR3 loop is CASMEVQTQYF. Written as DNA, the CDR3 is TGTGCCAGCATGGAGGTGCAGACCCAGTACTTC.

In DNA form, the CDR3 reads TGTGCCAGCAGCTTAGGGCAGACGGGTAACACCATATATTTT. Its translation: CASSLGQTGNTIYF. The V and J genes are TRBV11-2 and TRBJ1-3; D call uncertain. This CDR3 is built from 14 residues. V was trimmed by 1 base and J by 7 bases, leaving 11 bases between them. Germline V lookup: CDR1 SGHAT, CDR2 FQNNGV.

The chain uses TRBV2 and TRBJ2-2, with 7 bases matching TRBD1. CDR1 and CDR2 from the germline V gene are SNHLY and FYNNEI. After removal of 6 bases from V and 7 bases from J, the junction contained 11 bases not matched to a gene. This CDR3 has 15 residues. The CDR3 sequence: CASSEPGQSDGELFF. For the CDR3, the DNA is TGTGCCAGCAGCGAACCGGGACAGTCAGACGGGGAGCTGTTTTTT.

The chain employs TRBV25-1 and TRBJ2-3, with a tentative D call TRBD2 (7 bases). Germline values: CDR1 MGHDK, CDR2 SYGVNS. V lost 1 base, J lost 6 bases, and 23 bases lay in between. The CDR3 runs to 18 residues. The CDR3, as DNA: TGTGCCAGCAGTGAATTTTTCAGTACCGGGGGGCCATCTGATACGCAGTATTTT. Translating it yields CASSEFFSTGGPSDTQYF.

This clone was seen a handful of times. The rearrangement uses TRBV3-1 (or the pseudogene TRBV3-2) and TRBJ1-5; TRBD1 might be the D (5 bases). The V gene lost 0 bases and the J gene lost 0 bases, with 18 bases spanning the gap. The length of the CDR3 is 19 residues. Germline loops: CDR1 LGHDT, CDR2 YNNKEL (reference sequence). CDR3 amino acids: CASSQEVLGRGNSNQPQHF. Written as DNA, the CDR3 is TGTGCCAGCAGCCAAGAAGTTTTGGGGAGGGGAAATAGCAATCAGCCCCAGCATTTT.

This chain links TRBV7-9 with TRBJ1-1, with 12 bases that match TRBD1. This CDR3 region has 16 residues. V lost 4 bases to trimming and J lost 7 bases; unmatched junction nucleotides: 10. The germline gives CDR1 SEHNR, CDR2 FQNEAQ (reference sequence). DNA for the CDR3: TGTGCCAGCAGCTCTACCGGGACAGGGGGCCGGGGTGAAGCTTTCTTT. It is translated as CASSSTGTGGRGEAFF.

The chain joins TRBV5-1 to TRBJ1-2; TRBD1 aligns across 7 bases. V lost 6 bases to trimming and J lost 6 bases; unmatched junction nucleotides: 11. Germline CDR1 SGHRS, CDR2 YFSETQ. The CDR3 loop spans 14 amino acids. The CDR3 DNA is TGCGCCAGCAAGGACGAGGGGGCCTTCCATGGCTACACCTTC. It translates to CASKDEGAFHGYTF.

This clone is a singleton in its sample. The CDR3 is CASSPSTGEPGNSPLHF. In DNA form, the CDR3 reads TGCGCCAGCAGCCCATCGACAGGGGAGCCGGGGAATTCACCCCTCCACTTT. This rearrangement joins TRBV4-3 to TRBJ1-6; TRBD1 matches 8 bases. The CDR3 runs 17 residues. Per germline, CDR1 LGHNA and CDR2 YSLEER. The J segment lost 7 bases and the V segment lost 4 bases, leaving 12 bases of the junction unmatched.